This T cell receptor beta chain was documented in a study of T cell repertoires in cytomegalovirus infection. About the study: In public TCR beta signatures, there were indications of both CMV infection and matching HLA type.

MiXCR was run by TCRdb on the reads, yielding one entry per CDR3 protein. The table records about 260,000 distinct CDR3 sequences, roughly an eighth of them present only once. Study outcomes and limitations: Frequencies of public TCR beta families were cumulated, and this identified carriers of CMV plus the relevant HLA. HLA-C-restricted CMV-specific TCR beta clonotypes were dominant in the ex vivo response.

This clonotype was picked up many times. Antigen specificity is unknown. This TCR was recovered from a human donor in good health (CMV status not recorded). Some clones in this sample may be carry-over from other donors' samples. Sequenced input: PBMCs.

The CDR3 is CASSSNSNYNSPLHF. In DNA form, the CDR3 reads TGTGCCAGCAGCTCGAACTCGAACTATAATTCACCCCTCCACTTT. The chain employs TRBV7-2 and TRBJ1-6; D is undetermined. The germline V gene encodes CDR1 SGHTA and CDR2 FQGNSA. The ends were cut back, 4 bases at V and 3 bases at J, with 10 bases in the middle. The CDR3 has 15 residues.